A selection of T cell receptor beta chains follows, all from one sample in a study of cytomegalovirus exposure and HLA in healthy donors. Assay used: immunoSEQ multiplex PCR; TCRdb lists only in-frame clones, some missing. The table has under 150,000 clones, around 10% seen once. The sample comprised PBMCs. These TCRs come from a woman aged 40-49 years in good health and CMV-seropositive. CDR3s include the opening cysteine and the closing phenylalanine or tryptophan. Each record gives: J gene, clone size, V gene, D gene, CDR3 protein, CDR3 DNA. A D gene is named only where the DNA matches it firmly. Some rows mark clone size as missing; the rest say once, few, many or name a class of expanded clone.

j_gene: TRBJ2-7; abundance: few; v_gene: TRBV25-1; d_gene: TRBD1; CDR3aa: CASSYGTGVYEQYF; CDR3nt: TGTGCCAGCTCCTACGGGACAGGGGTATACGAGCAGTACTTC
j_gene: TRBJ1-3; abundance: -; v_gene: TRBV7-2; d_gene: -; CDR3aa: CASSSYHTIYF; CDR3nt: TGTGCCAGCAGCTCTTATCACACCATATATTTT
j_gene: TRBJ1-1; abundance: many; v_gene: TRBV18; d_gene: -; CDR3aa: CASSPGQNTEAFF; CDR3nt: TGTGCCAGCTCACCGGGGCAGAACACTGAAGCTTTCTTT
j_gene: TRBJ2-7; abundance: few; v_gene: TRBV11-2; d_gene: TRBD1; CDR3aa: CASSDGTGGTYVAVYEQYF; CDR3nt: TGTGCCAGCAGCGACGGGACAGGGGGGACCTACGTAGCGGTCTACGAGCAGTACTTC
j_gene: TRBJ1-1; abundance: -; v_gene: TRBV7-8; d_gene: -; CDR3aa: CASSLMGGSLNTEAFF; CDR3nt: TGTGCCAGCAGCTTAATGGGGGGTTCTTTGAACACTGAAGCTTTCTTT
j_gene: TRBJ1-5; abundance: -; v_gene: TRBV4-1; d_gene: -; CDR3aa: CASSQDGQPQHF; CDR3nt: TGCGCCAGCAGCCAAGATGGCCAGCCCCAGCATTTT
j_gene: TRBJ1-2; abundance: -; v_gene: TRBV15; d_gene: TRBD1; CDR3aa: CATSSEWTGGYGYTF; CDR3nt: TGTGCCACCAGCAGCGAATGGACAGGGGGCTATGGCTACACCTTC
j_gene: TRBJ1-5; abundance: -; v_gene: TRBV9; d_gene: -; CDR3aa: CASSVGGGQPQHF; CDR3nt: TGTGCCAGCAGCGTAGGAGGAGGACAGCCCCAGCATTTT
j_gene: TRBJ1-5; abundance: few; v_gene: TRBV5-3; d_gene: -; CDR3aa: CARSGGRNQPQHF; CDR3nt: TGTGCCAGAAGCGGAGGACGCAATCAGCCCCAGCATTTT
j_gene: TRBJ2-5; abundance: -; v_gene: TRBV5-6; d_gene: -; CDR3aa: CASIPRRGRVRETQYF; CDR3nt: TGTGCCAGCATCCCGCGGAGGGGGAGGGTCAGAGAGACCCAGTACTTC
j_gene: TRBJ2-7; abundance: few; v_gene: TRBV19; d_gene: -; CDR3aa: CASKGMRGEQYF; CDR3nt: TGTGCCAGTAAAGGGATGCGGGGCGAGCAGTACTTC
j_gene: TRBJ1-1; abundance: few; v_gene: TRBV19; d_gene: -; CDR3aa: CASSMRNTEAFF; CDR3nt: TGTGCCAGTAGTATGAGAAACACTGAAGCTTTCTTT
j_gene: TRBJ2-3; abundance: -; v_gene: TRBV7-9; d_gene: TRBD2; CDR3aa: CASSLVGGEGTDTQYF; CDR3nt: TGTGCCAGCAGCTTAGTCGGGGGGGAGGGCACAGATACGCAGTATTTT
j_gene: TRBJ1-1; abundance: -; v_gene: TRBV6-5; d_gene: TRBD1; CDR3aa: CASSYSPGTGNTEAFF; CDR3nt: TGTGCCAGCAGTTACAGTCCCGGGACAGGGAACACTGAAGCTTTCTTT
j_gene: TRBJ2-7; abundance: few; v_gene: TRBV5-6; d_gene: TRBD1; CDR3aa: CASSSRQGSPYEQYF; CDR3nt: TGTGCCAGCAGCTCCCGACAGGGCTCTCCCTACGAGCAGTACTTC
j_gene: TRBJ2-1; abundance: -; v_gene: TRBV5-1; d_gene: TRBD2; CDR3aa: CASSLQGLAGLNEQFF; CDR3nt: TGCGCCAGCAGCTTGCAGGGACTAGCGGGGCTAAATGAGCAGTTCTTC
j_gene: TRBJ1-5; abundance: -; v_gene: TRBV2; d_gene: -; CDR3aa: CASSEDGNTHF; CDR3nt: TGTGCCAGCAGTGAGGACGGGAATACGCATTTT
j_gene: TRBJ1-5; abundance: few; v_gene: TRBV12-5; d_gene: -; CDR3aa: CASGLVIGVGEPQHF; CDR3nt: TGTGCTAGTGGTTTGGTAATAGGGGTAGGGGAGCCCCAGCATTTT